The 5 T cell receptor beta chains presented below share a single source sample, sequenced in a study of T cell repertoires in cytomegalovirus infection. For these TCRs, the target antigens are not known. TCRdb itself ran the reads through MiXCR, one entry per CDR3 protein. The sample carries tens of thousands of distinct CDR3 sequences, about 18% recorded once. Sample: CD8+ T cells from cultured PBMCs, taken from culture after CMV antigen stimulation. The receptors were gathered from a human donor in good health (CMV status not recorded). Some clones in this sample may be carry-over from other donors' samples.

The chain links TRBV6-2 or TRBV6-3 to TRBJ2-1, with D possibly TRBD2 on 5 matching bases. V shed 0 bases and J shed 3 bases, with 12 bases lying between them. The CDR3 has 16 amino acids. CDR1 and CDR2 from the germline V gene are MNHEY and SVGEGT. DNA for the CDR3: TGTGCCAGCAGTTACTCCCTAGAAGGAGGCTACAATGAGCAGTTCTTC. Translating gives CASSYSLEGGYNEQFF.

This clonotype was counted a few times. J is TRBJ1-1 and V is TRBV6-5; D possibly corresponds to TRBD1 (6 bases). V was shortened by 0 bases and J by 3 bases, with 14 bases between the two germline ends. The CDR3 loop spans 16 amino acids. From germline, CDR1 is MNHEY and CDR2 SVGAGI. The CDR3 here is CASSYSYRVDDTEAFF. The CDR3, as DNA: TGTGCCAGCAGTTACTCGTACAGGGTGGATGACACTGAAGCTTTCTTT.

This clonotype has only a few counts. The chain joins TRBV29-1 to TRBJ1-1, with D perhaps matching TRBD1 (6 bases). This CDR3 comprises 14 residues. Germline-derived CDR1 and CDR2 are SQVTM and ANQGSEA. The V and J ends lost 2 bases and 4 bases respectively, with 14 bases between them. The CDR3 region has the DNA TGCAGCGTTGAAACGGGACACCTAGCCACTGAAGCTTTCTTT. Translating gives CSVETGHLATEAFF.

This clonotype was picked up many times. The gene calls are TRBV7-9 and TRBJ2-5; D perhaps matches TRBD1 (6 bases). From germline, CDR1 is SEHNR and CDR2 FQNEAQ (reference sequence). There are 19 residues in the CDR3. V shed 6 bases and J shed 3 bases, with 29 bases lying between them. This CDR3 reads CASRQGDRYRVSREETQYF. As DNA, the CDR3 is TGTGCCAGCAGGCAAGGAGACAGGTACCGGGTTTCCCGGGAAGAGACCCAGTACTTC.

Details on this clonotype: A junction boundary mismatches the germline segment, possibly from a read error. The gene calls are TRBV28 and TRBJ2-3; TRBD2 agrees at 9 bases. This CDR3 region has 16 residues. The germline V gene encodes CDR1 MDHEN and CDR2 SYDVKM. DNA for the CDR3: TGTGCCAGCAGTTTACAGCGGGAGGATTTGACAGATTCGCAGTATTTT. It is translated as CASSLQREDLTDSQYF. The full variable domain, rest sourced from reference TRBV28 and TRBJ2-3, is DVKVTQSSRYLVKRTGEKVFLECVQDMDHENMFWYRQDPGLGLRLIYFSYDVKMKEKGDIPEGYSVSREKKERFSLILESASTNQTSMYLCASSLQREDLTDSQYFGPGTRLTVL.